This passage covers 28 T cell receptor beta chains from one sample sequenced in a study of cytomegalovirus exposure and HLA in healthy donors. The PCR was carried out with 60 Vbeta primers and 13 Jbeta primers. The data were produced by immunoSEQ multiplex PCR, yet TCRdb's version contains in-frame clones alone and is incomplete. The top ten clones hold around 2.5% of a sample with 150,000 to 200,000 clones, around 77% of them seen once. The sequencing sample was made of PBMCs. The receptors originated from a man aged 55 to 69 in good health and CMV-seronegative.

The chain has TRBV5-1 and TRBJ2-5, with D perhaps TRBD1 (6 bases). CDR1 SGHRS and CDR2 YFSETQ come from the germline V gene. The V and J ends lost 0 bases and 5 bases respectively, with 14 bases between them. The CDR3 totals 15 residues. The CDR3, as DNA: TGCGCCAGCAGCTTGGTACCAGGGGCTTCGGAGACCCAGTACTTC. Its protein product is CASSLVPGASETQYF.

With respect to this clone: The junction and the germline gene differ at one end; a read error may be behind it. V and J are TRBV6-5 and TRBJ1-6; a weak D match, TRBD1 (6 bases). This CDR3 region has 13 residues. CDR1 and CDR2 from the germline V gene are MNHEY and SVGAGI. CDR3 sequence (DNA): TGTGCCAGCAGTACGGACAGACAATCACCCCTCAACTTT. It codes for CASSTDRQSPLNF.

The V and J genes are TRBV9 and TRBJ2-1; D may be TRBD2 (6 bases). The CDR3 runs to 14 residues. The germline V and J ends were trimmed by 1 base and 9 bases, with 14 bases remaining between them. In germline, CDR1 is SGDLS, CDR2 YYNGEE. The CDR3, as DNA: TGTGCCAGCAGCGTACTGCAAACTAGCACTGAGCAGTTCTTC. The encoded protein is CASSVLQTSTEQFF.

This clone was detected a few times. The chain carries TRBV7-9 and TRBJ2-1, with TRBD2 matching over 9 bases. With V trimmed by 3 bases and J by 3 bases, 3 bases remained unmatched. CDR3 length equals 15 residues. The germline CDR1 and CDR2 sequences are SEHNR and FQNEAQ (reference sequence). CDR3 DNA: TGTGCCAGCAGCTTGACTAGCGGACTCTACAATGAGCAGTTCTTC. It specifies CASSLTSGLYNEQFF.

The chain has TRBV6-5 and TRBJ2-7, with 10 bases identical to TRBD1. J was trimmed by 5 bases and V by 2 bases; bases with no gene match: 6. This CDR3 spans 15 amino acids. Germline V CDR1 and CDR2: MNHEY, SVGAGI. CDR3 sequence: CASSYRGTGDHEQYF. Here the CDR3 DNA reads TGTGCCAGCAGTTACCGCGGGACAGGGGACCACGAGCAGTACTTC.

The V call is TRBV5-1, the J call TRBJ2-1, with 10 bases matching TRBD2. CDR3 size: 18 residues. Germline V gene sequence: CDR1 SGHRS, CDR2 YFSETQ. The J segment lost 8 bases and the V segment lost 0 bases, leaving 14 bases of the junction unmatched. The CDR3 bases are TGCGCCAGCAGCTTGGCATTATTTCCAGGGCTAGCGGGGGATGAGCAGTTCTTC. Its translation is CASSLALFPGLAGDEQFF.

There are a few counts of this clone. The chain recombines TRBV27 with TRBJ2-3; TRBD2 matches at 9 bases. The V segment lost 4 bases and the J segment 1 base; nucleotides outside the gene matches: 6. The length of the CDR3 is 16 residues. CDR1 MNHEY and CDR2 SMNVEV come from the germline V gene (reference sequence). CDR3 DNA sequence: TGTGCCAGCAGTTCCGGGTTAGCGGGGGGCACAGATACGCAGTATTTT. It is translated as CASSSGLAGGTDTQYF.

The rearrangement links TRBV28 to TRBJ1-2, with D maybe TRBD1 (5 bases). The CDR3 has 15 amino acids. Germline lookup yields CDR1 MDHEN and CDR2 SYDVKM. Trimming took off 5 bases at V and 4 bases at J, with 17 bases between the two ends. CDR3 DNA: TGTGCCAGCAGTCCTATGGACATTTCGCCCTATGGCTACACCTTC. This sequence encodes CASSPMDISPYGYTF.

This clone was picked up one time. The rearrangement uses TRBV7-2 and TRBJ2-5; TRBD1 might be the D (5 bases). The CDR3 consists of 17 residues. Trimming removed 2 bases from V and 5 bases from J, with 21 bases in between. Germline CDR1 SGHTA, CDR2 FQGNSA. The CDR3: CASSLPGWGLSGETQYF. The CDR3 nucleotides read TGTGCCAGCAGCTTACCAGGTTGGGGCCTCTCAGGGGAGACCCAGTACTTC.

Comments on this clone: One junction end does not reproduce the germline sequence, and a read error may be involved. The chain links TRBV19 to TRBJ1-2; D remains ambiguous. The CDR3 is 14 amino acids. Germline V gene data show CDR1 as LNHDA and CDR2 as SQIVND (reference sequence). Here the CDR3 reads CASSLGRTNYGYPF. CDR3 in DNA: TGTGCCAGTAGTCTTGGACGGACTAACTATGGCTACCCCTTC.

The rearrangement uses TRBV27 and TRBJ2-5; 11 bases align to TRBD1. The CDR3 spans 15 residues. CDR1 MNHEY and CDR2 SMNVEV come from the germline V gene (reference sequence). V shed 5 bases, J shed 6 bases, and the junction held 8 bases outside the gene matches. The CDR3 nucleotides read TGTGCCAGCAGTCCAGGACAGGGGGCGGAGAAGACCCAGTACTTC. It translates to CASSPGQGAEKTQYF.

The chain carries TRBV27 and TRBJ2-1, with D hard to call. CDR1 MNHEY and CDR2 SMNVEV come from the germline V gene (reference sequence). V dropped 3 bases and J dropped 1 base, with 7 bases sitting between them. CDR3 length equals 14 residues. The CDR3 protein is CASSFGLSYNEQFF. DNA of the CDR3: TGTGCCAGCAGTTTTGGGCTATCCTACAATGAGCAGTTCTTC.

The rearrangement links TRBV5-1 to TRBJ2-7; TRBD2 aligns across 13 bases. Germline loops: CDR1 SGHRS, CDR2 YFSETQ. This CDR3 has 16 residues. The V segment lost 2 bases and the J segment 7 bases; nucleotides outside the gene matches: 9. CDR3 in amino acids: CASSFGTSGADGEQYF. As DNA, the CDR3 is TGCGCCAGCAGCTTTGGGACTAGCGGGGCTGACGGGGAGCAGTACTTC. The full variable domain, with the rest looked up from reference TRBV5-1 and TRBJ2-7, is KAGVTQTPRYLIKTRGQQVTLSCSPISGHRSVSWYQQTPGQGLQFLFEYFSETQRNKGNFPGRFSGRQFSNSRSEMNVSTLELGDSALYLCASSFGTSGADGEQYFGPGTRLTVT.

As for this clone: One end of the junction fails to match germline, which may point to a read error. The chain combines TRBV13 with TRBJ1-2; 12 nucleotides line up with TRBD1. CDR3 length: 16 residues. Germline CDR1 reads PRHDT; CDR2 reads FYEKMQ (reference sequence). The CDR3 here is CASSSTGTGGSYGYPF. The CDR3 DNA reads TGTGCCAGCAGCTCTACCGGGACAGGGGGCTCCTATGGCTACCCCTTC.

This chain connects TRBV18 to TRBJ2-7; 7 bases line up with TRBD1. The V gene end was trimmed by 2 bases and the J gene end by 4 bases; junction bases not matched to a gene: 8. The CDR3 runs 15 residues. In germline, CDR1 is KGHSH, CDR2 LQKENI. In DNA form, the CDR3 reads TGTGCCAGCTCACCAACGAACAGGGGACCATACGAGCAGTACTTC. Translating gives CASSPTNRGPYEQYF.

The chain uses TRBV6-5 and TRBJ2-7; TRBD1 agrees at 8 bases. V lost 11 bases and J lost 0; bases outside the gene matches: 12. From germline, CDR1 is MNHEY and CDR2 SVGAGI. This CDR3 is built from 15 residues. The CDR3 is CASQHSGGSSYEQYF. CDR3 bases: TGTGCCTCGCAACATTCAGGGGGCAGCTCCTACGAGCAGTACTTC.

This sequence joins TRBV6-6 and TRBJ2-3; 9 bases fit TRBD1. J lost 5 bases, V lost 0 bases, and 6 bases had no gene match. The CDR3 runs 16 residues. Germline V lookup: CDR1 MNHNY, CDR2 SVGAGI (reference sequence). CDR3 protein: CASSYSTGGRKDTQYF. The CDR3 DNA reads as TGTGCCAGCAGTTACTCGACAGGGGGAAGGAAAGATACGCAGTATTTT.

The V call is TRBV6-5, the J call TRBJ2-5; TRBD2 is a possible D gene (6 bases). The germline gives CDR1 MNHEY, CDR2 SVGAGI. V gave up 5 bases and J gave up 4 bases, with 11 bases separating them. This CDR3 contains 13 residues. As DNA, the CDR3 is TGTGCCAGCAGTCGCGACGGGGGAGAGACCCAGTACTTC. As protein: CASSRDGGETQYF.

This clone was recorded a few times. The chain combines TRBV5-4 with TRBJ2-7; maybe TRBD1 (5 bases). Germline loops: CDR1 SGHNT, CDR2 YYREEE (reference sequence). This CDR3 has 13 amino acids. The ends were cut back, 3 bases at V and 6 bases at J, with 13 bases in the middle. The CDR3 nucleotides read TGTGCCAGCAGCTCCAGGGCTCAGGGCGAGCAGTACTTC. This codes for CASSSRAQGEQYF.

V gene TRBV21-1 combines with J gene TRBJ1-1; whether TRBD1, the table's D call, matches the DNA was not checked. TRBV21-1 is a documented pseudogene. The CDR3 is 16 amino acids. CDR3 in DNA: TGTGCCAGCAGCAAAGACTCCGACAGGGTGGGGACTGAAGCTTTCTTT. This sequence encodes CASSKDSDRVGTEAFF.

The chain links TRBV5-1 to TRBJ2-3; D gene ambiguous. Germline V gene data show CDR1 as SGHRS and CDR2 as YFSETQ. Between the trimmed V and J ends, which lost 0 bases and 6 bases, there was a span of 14 bases. This CDR3 comprises 15 residues. The CDR3 nucleotides are TGCGCCAGCAGCTTGGGGGCCCTGTCTTTGGATACGCAGTATTTT. Its protein product is CASSLGALSLDTQYF.

This chain connects TRBV27 to TRBJ1-1, with 10 nucleotides matching TRBD1. The germline gives CDR1 MNHEY, CDR2 SMNVEV (reference sequence). The V segment lost 4 bases and the J segment 4 bases; nucleotides outside the gene matches: 3. This CDR3 spans 14 amino acids. The CDR3 bases are TGTGCCAGCAGTTCGTGGACAGGGGGCACTGAAGCTTTCTTT. Amino acids: CASSSWTGGTEAFF.

This clone has a single count. The chain recombines TRBV4-1 with TRBJ2-3; 8 bases are a match to TRBD1. The length of the CDR3 is 16 residues. Per the germline V gene, CDR1 is MGHRA and CDR2 is YSYEKL. Trimming took 2 bases from V and 2 from J; bases not matched to a gene: 6. CDR3 residues: CASSQNGQGFTDTQYF. CDR3 in DNA: TGCGCCAGCAGCCAAAACGGACAGGGCTTCACAGATACGCAGTATTTT.

The count of this clone is one. The V call is TRBV10-1, the J call TRBJ2-1, with 13 bases that match TRBD2. V lost 3 bases and J lost 8; bases outside the gene matches: 4. This CDR3 is 15 amino acids long. In germline, CDR1 is WNHNN, CDR2 SYGVQD (reference sequence). In nucleotides, the CDR3 is TGCGCCAGCAGTGAACTAGCGGGGGGGCGAGATGAGCAGTTCTTC. This encodes CASSELAGGRDEQFF.

The chain couples TRBV19 to TRBJ2-7; 9 positions agree with TRBD1. This CDR3 contains 14 residues. V was clipped by 5 bases and J by 3 bases; unmatched bases: 5. CDR1 and CDR2 (germline): LNHDA, SQIVND (reference sequence). CDR3 protein: CASSGGTGRYEQYF. CDR3 nucleotide sequence: TGTGCCAGTAGTGGGGGGACAGGGCGCTACGAGCAGTACTTC.

This chain joins TRBV19 and TRBJ1-1; no clear D gene. Trimming removed 5 bases from V and 1 base from J, with 8 bases in between. The CDR3 consists of 13 residues. Germline values: CDR1 LNHDA, CDR2 SQIVND (reference sequence). This chain's CDR3 is CASSLRGNTEAFF. Written as DNA, the CDR3 is TGTGCCAGTAGTTTACGGGGGAACACTGAAGCTTTCTTT.

For this clone: At the DNA level, this CDR3 is encoded by other sequences in the same sample as well. The chain uses TRBV9 and TRBJ2-1, with TRBD2 identical over 9 bases. J was trimmed by 4 bases and V by 0 bases; bases with no gene match: 2. Germline V gene data show CDR1 as SGDLS and CDR2 as YYNGEE. The CDR3 covers 15 residues. CDR3 sequence: CASSVGRGGYNEQFF. The CDR3 DNA reads TGTGCCAGCAGCGTAGGGCGGGGGGGGTACAATGAGCAGTTCTTC.

This clone was counted once. The chain combines TRBV19 with TRBJ2-7; 9 bases match TRBD1. In germline, CDR1 is LNHDA, CDR2 SQIVND (reference sequence). Trimming removed 5 bases from V and 6 bases from J; junction bases left unmatched: 11. This CDR3 spans 15 amino acids. The CDR3 protein is CASSPLGPGQGEQYF. Here the CDR3 DNA reads TGTGCCAGTAGTCCGCTGGGGCCGGGACAGGGCGAGCAGTACTTC.